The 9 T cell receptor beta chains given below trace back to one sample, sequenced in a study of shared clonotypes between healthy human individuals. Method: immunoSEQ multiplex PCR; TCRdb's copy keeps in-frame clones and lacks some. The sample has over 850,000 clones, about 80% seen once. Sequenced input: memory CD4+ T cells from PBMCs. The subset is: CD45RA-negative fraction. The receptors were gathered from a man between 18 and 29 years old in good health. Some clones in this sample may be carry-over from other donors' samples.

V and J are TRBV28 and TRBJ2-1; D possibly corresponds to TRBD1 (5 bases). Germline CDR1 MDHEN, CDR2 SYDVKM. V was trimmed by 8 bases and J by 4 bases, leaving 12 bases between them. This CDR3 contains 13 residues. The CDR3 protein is CASHFSGYNEQFF. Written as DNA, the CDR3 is TGTGCCAGCCACTTCTCAGGGTACAATGAGCAGTTCTTC. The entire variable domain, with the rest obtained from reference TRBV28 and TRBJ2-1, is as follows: DVKVTQSSRYLVKRTGEKVFLECVQDMDHENMFWYRQDPGLGLRLIYFSYDVKMKEKGDIPEGYSVSREKKERFSLILESASTNQTSMYLCASHFSGYNEQFFGPGTRLTVL.

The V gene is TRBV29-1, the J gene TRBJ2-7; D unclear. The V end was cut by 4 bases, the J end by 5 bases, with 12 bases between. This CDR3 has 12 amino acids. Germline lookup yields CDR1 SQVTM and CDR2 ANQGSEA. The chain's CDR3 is CSVGSKPHEQYF. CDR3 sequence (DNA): TGCAGCGTTGGGTCTAAGCCCCACGAGCAGTACTTC.

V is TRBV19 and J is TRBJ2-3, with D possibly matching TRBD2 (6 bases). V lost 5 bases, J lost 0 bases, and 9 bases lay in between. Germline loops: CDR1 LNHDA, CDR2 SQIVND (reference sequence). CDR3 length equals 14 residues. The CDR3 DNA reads TGTGCCAGTAGTGGGGGGTGGAGCACAGATACGCAGTATTTT. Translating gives CASSGGWSTDTQYF. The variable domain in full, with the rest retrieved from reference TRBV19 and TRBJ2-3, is DGGITQSPKYLFRKEGQNVTLSCEQNLNHDAMYWYRQDPGQGLRLIYYSQIVNDFQKGDIAEGYSVSREKKESFPLTVTSAQKNPTAFYLCASSGGWSTDTQYFGPGTRLTVL.

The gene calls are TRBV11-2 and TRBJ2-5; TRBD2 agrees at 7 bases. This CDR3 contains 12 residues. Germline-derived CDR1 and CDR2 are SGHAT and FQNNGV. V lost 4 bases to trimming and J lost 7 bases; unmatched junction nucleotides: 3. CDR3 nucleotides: TGTGCCAGCAGCTCCGGGGGGTTGACCCAGTACTTC. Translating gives CASSSGGLTQYF.

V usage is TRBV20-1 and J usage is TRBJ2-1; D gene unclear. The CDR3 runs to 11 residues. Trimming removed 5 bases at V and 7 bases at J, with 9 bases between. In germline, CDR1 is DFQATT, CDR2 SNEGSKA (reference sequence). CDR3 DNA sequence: TGCAGTGCTCCAGGACGAAATGAGCAGTTCTTC. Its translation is CSAPGRNEQFF.

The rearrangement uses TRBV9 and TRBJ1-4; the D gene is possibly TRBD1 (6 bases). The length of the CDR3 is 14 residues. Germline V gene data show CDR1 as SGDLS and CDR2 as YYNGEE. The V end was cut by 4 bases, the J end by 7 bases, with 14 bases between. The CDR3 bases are TGTGCCAGCAGCCTCCAGGGGAAAGGTGAAAAACTGTTTTTT. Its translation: CASSLQGKGEKLFF.

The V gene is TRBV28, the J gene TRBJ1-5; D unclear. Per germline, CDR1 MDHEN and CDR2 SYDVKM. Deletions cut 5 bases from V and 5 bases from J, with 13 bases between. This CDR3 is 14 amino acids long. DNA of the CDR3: TGTGCCAGCAGTGTCCCCTATGGGGATCAGCCCCAGCATTTT. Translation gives CASSVPYGDQPQHF.

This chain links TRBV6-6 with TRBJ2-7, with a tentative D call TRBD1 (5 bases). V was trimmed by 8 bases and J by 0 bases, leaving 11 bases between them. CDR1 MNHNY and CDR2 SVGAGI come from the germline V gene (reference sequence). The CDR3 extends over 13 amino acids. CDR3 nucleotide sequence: TGTGCCAGCTGGGCAGGGCTCTCCTACGAGCAGTACTTC. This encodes CASWAGLSYEQYF.

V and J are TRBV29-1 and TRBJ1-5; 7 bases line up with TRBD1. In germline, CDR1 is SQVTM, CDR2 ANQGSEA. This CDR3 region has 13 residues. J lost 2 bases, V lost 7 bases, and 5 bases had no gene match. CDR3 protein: CSAVTGGNQPQHF. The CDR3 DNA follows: TGCAGCGCCGTAACAGGGGGCAATCAGCCCCAGCATTTT.